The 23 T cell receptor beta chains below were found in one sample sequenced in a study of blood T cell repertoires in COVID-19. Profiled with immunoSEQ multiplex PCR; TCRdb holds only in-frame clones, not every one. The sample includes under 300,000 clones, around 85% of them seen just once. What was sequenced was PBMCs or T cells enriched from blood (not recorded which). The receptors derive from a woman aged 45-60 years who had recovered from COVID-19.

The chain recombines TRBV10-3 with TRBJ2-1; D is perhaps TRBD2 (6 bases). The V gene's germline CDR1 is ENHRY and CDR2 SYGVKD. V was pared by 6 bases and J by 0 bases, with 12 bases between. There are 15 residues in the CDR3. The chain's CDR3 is CAIRKDGSSYNEQFF. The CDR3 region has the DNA TGTGCCATCAGGAAGGACGGGAGCTCCTACAATGAGCAGTTCTTC.

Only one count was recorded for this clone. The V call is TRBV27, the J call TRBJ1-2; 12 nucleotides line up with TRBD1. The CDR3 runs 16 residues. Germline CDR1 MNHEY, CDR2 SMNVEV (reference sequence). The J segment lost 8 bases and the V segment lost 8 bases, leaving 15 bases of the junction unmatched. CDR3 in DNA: TGTGCCAGCGCCTTCCGGGACAGGGGGCTCCCTAGGGGCTACACCTTC. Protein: CASAFRDRGLPRGYTF.

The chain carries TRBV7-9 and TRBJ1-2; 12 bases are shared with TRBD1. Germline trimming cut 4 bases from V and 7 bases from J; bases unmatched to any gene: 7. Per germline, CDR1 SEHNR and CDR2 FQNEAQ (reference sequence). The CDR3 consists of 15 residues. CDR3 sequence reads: CASSSPGQGASGYTF. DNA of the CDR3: TGTGCCAGCAGCTCCCCGGGACAGGGGGCCTCTGGCTACACCTTC.

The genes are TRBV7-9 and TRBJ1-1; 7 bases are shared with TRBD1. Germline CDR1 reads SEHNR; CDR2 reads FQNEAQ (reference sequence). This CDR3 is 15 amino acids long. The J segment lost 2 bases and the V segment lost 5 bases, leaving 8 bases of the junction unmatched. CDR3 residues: CASSPRQGFNTEAFF. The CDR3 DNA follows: TGTGCCAGCAGCCCACGACAGGGTTTTAACACTGAAGCTTTCTTT.

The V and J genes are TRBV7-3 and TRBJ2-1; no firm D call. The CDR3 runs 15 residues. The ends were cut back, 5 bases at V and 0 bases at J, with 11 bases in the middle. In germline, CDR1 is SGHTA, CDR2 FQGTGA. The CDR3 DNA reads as TGTGCCAGCAGCCCGACATTAAGCTCCTACAATGAGCAGTTCTTC. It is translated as CASSPTLSSYNEQFF. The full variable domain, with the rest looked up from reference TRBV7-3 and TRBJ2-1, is GAGVSQTPSNKVTEKGKYVELRCDPISGHTALYWYRQSLGQGPEFLIYFQGTGAADDSGLPNDRFFAVRPEGSVSTLKIQRTERGDSAVYLCASSPTLSSYNEQFFGPGTRLTVL.

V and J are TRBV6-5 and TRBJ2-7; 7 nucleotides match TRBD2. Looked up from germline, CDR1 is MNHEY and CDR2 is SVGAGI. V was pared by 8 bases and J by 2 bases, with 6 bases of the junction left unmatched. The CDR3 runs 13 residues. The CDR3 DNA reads TGTGCCAGCGACTCGGGAGGCCCCTACGAGCAGTACTTC. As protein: CASDSGGPYEQYF.

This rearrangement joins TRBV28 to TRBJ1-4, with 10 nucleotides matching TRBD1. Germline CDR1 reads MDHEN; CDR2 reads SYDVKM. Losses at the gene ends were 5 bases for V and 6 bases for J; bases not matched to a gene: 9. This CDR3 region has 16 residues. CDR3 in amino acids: CASSSVTGGIYEKLFF. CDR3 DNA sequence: TGTGCCAGCAGTAGCGTGACAGGGGGCATTTATGAAAAACTGTTTTTT.

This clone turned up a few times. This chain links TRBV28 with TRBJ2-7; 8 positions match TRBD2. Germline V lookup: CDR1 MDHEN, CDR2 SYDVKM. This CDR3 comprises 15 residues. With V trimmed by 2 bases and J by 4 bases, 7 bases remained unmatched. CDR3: CASSLTLAEGYEQYF. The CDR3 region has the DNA TGTGCCAGCAGTTTAACACTAGCGGAGGGGTACGAGCAGTACTTC.

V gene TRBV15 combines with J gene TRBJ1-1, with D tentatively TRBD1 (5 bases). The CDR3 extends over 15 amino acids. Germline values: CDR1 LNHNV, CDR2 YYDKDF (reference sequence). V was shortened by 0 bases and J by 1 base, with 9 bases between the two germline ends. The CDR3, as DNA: TGTGCCACCAGCAGAGATATGGGGCGGAACACTGAAGCTTTCTTT. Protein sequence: CATSRDMGRNTEAFF.

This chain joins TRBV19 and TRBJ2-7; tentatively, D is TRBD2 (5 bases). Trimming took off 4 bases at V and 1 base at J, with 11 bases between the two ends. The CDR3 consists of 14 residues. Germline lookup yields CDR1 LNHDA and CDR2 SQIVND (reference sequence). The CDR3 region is CASSTGGWSYEQYF. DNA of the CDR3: TGTGCCAGTAGTACCGGAGGTTGGTCCTACGAGCAGTACTTC.

CDR3 in amino acids: CASSPQVGTGYGYTF. In nucleotides, the CDR3 is TGTGCCAGCTCACCCCAGGTTGGGACAGGCTATGGCTACACCTTC. The chain combines TRBV18 with TRBJ1-2; 8 bases are a match to TRBD1. Germline-derived CDR1 and CDR2 are KGHSH and LQKENI. V gave up 3 bases and J gave up 4 bases; unmatched junction bases: 7. There are 15 residues in the CDR3.

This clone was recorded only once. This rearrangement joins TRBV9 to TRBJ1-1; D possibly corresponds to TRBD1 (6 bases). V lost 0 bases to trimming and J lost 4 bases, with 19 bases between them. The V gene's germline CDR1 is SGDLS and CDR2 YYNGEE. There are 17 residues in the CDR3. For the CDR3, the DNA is TGTGCCAGCAGCGTAGGGGACAATGATTGGGTAGGCACTGAAGCTTTCTTT. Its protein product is CASSVGDNDWVGTEAFF.

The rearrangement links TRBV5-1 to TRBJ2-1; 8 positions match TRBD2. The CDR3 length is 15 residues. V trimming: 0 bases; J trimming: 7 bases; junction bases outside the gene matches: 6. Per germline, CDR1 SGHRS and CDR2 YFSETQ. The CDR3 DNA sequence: TGCGCCAGCAGCTTGGCCCCGGGAGGGACTAATGAGCAGTTCTTC. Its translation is CASSLAPGGTNEQFF. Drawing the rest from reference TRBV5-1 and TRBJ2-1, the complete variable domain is KAGVTQTPRYLIKTRGQQVTLSCSPISGHRSVSWYQQTPGQGLQFLFEYFSETQRNKGNFPGRFSGRQFSNSRSEMNVSTLELGDSALYLCASSLAPGGTNEQFFGPGTRLTVL.

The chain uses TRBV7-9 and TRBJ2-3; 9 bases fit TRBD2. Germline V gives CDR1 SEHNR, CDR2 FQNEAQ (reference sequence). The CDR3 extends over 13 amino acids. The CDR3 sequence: CAWASGNGDTQYF. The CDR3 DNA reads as TGTGCTTGGGCTAGCGGGAATGGTGATACGCAGTATTTT.

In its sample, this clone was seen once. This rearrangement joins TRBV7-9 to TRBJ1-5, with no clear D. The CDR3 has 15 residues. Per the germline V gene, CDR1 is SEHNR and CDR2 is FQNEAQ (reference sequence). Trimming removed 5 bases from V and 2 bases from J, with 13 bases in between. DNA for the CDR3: TGTGCCAGCAGCCCGGGGATTCAGGGCAATCAGCCCCAGCATTTT. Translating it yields CASSPGIQGNQPQHF.

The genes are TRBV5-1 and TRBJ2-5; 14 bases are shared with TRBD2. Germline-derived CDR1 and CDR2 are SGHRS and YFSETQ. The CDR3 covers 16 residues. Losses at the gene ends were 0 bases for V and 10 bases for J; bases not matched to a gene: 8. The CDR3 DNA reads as TGCGCCAGCAGCTTGGCCGGGACTAGCGGGAGAGGGCGCCAGTACTTC. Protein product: CASSLAGTSGRGRQYF. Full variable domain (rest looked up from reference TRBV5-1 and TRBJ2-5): KAGVTQTPRYLIKTRGQQVTLSCSPISGHRSVSWYQQTPGQGLQFLFEYFSETQRNKGNFPGRFSGRQFSNSRSEMNVSTLELGDSALYLCASSLAGTSGRGRQYFGPGTRLLVL.

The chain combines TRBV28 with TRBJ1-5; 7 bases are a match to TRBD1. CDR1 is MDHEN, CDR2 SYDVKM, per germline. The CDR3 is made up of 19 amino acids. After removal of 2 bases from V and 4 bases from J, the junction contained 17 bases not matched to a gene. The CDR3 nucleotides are TGTGCCAGCAGTTTAGGGCGCCAGGGGGTCAACTCATATAATCAGCCCCAGCATTTT. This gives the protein CASSLGRQGVNSYNQPQHF.

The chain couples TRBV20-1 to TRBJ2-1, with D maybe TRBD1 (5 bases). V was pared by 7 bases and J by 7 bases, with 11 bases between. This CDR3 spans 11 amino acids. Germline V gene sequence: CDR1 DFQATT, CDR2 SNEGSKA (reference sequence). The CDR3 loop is CSEGRANEQFF. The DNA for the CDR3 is TGCAGTGAGGGCAGGGCAAATGAGCAGTTCTTC.

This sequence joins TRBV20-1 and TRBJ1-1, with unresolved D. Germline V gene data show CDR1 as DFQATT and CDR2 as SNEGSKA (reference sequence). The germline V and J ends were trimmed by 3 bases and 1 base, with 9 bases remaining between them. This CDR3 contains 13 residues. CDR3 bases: TGCAGTGCTAGTCGGAGGGCGAACACTGAAGCTTTCTTT. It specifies CSASRRANTEAFF.

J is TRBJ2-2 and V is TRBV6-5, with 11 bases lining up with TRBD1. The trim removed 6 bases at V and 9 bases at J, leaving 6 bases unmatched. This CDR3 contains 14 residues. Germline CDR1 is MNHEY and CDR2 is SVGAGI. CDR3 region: CASSGQGASRELFF. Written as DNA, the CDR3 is TGTGCCAGCAGCGGACAGGGGGCGAGTCGGGAGCTGTTTTTT.

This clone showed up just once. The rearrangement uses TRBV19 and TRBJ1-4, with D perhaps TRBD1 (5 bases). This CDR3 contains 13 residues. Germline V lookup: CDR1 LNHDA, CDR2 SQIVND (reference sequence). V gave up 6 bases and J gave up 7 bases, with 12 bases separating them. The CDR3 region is CASSSRRGEKLFF. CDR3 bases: TGTGCCAGTAGCTCGAGGAGGGGTGAAAAACTGTTTTTT.

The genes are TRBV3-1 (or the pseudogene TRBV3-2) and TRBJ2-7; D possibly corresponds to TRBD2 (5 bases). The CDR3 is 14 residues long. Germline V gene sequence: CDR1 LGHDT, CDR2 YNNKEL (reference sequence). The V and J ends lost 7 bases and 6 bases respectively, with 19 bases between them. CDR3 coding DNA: TGTGCCAGCACCCCCTTGGGGAGAGCCCTCGAGCAGTACTTC. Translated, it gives CASTPLGRALEQYF.

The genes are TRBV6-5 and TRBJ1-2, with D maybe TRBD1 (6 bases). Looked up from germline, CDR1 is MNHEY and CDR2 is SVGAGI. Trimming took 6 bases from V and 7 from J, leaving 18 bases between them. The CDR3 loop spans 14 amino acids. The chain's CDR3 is CASRITGPKGGYTF. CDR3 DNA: TGTGCCAGCAGGATTACAGGGCCTAAGGGTGGCTACACCTTC.